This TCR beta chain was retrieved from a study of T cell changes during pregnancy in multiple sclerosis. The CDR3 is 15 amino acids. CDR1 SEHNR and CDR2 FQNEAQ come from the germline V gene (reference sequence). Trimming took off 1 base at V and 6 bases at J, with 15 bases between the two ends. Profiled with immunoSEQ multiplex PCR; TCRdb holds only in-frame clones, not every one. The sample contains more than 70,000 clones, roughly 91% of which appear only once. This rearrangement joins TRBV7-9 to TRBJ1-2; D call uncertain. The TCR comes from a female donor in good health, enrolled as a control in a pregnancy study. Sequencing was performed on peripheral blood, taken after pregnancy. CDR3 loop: CASSLGSQTPNGYTF. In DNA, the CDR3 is TGTGCCAGCAGCTTAGGGTCCCAGACTCCGAATGGCTACACCTTC.